The 15 T cell receptor beta chains below all came from one sample that was sequenced in a study of PD-1 blockade in classical Hodgkin lymphoma. Time point described: newly diagnosed, previously untreated cHL patient sample. Assay used: immunoSEQ multiplex PCR; TCRdb lists only in-frame clones, some missing. The sample records some 70,000 clones, 93% being singletons. The sample was peripheral blood mononuclear cells (PBMCs). These receptors came from a human donor with classical Hodgkin lymphoma.

In its sample, this clone was seen once. The chain employs TRBV7-2 and TRBJ1-5, with 7 positions matching TRBD1. The CDR3 is made up of 15 amino acids. CDR1 and CDR2 (germline): SGHTA, FQGNSA. Trimming took 1 base from V and 7 from J; bases not matched to a gene: 7. The CDR3 DNA sequence: TGTGCCAGCAGCTTAGACAGGGGAAGGAAGCAGCCCCAGCATTTT. Protein: CASSLDRGRKQPQHF.

This chain connects TRBV11-3 to TRBJ2-2; 10 positions match TRBD2. Germline-derived CDR1 and CDR2 are SGHNT and YENEEA. The V segment lost 6 bases and the J segment 6 bases; nucleotides outside the gene matches: 1. The CDR3 runs 13 residues. CDR3 sequence: CASSLAGAGELFF. DNA of the CDR3: TGTGCCAGCAGTCTAGCGGGGGCCGGGGAGCTGTTTTTT.

The genes are TRBV2 and TRBJ1-1; a weak D match, TRBD1 (6 bases). The germline V gene has CDR1 SNHLY and CDR2 FYNNEI. The V and J ends lost 8 bases and 7 bases respectively, with 14 bases between them. CDR3 length equals 12 residues. The CDR3 sequence: CASERGLDEAFF. The CDR3 DNA reads as TGTGCCAGCGAGCGGGGGCTAGATGAAGCTTTCTTT.

This sequence joins TRBV30 and TRBJ1-2; tentative D call: TRBD1 (5 bases). Trimming took 0 bases from V and 2 from J, leaving 13 bases between them. Germline-derived CDR1 and CDR2 are GTSNPN and SVGIG (reference sequence). This CDR3 contains 15 residues. CDR3 region: CAWSVGVGVNYGYTF. DNA for the CDR3: TGTGCCTGGAGTGTAGGGGTTGGGGTAAACTATGGCTACACCTTC.

The chain carries TRBV27 and TRBJ1-2; TRBD1 is a possible D gene (5 bases). The V end was cut by 6 bases, the J end by 3 bases, with 17 bases between. The CDR3 extends over 15 amino acids. Germline assignment: CDR1 MNHEY and CDR2 SMNVEV (reference sequence). The chain's CDR3 is CASRTTWDGYYGYTF. CDR3 sequence (DNA): TGTGCCAGCAGGACAACGTGGGACGGATACTATGGCTACACCTTC.

The rearrangement uses TRBV5-1 and TRBJ1-1; D possibly corresponds to TRBD1 (6 bases). Germline lookup yields CDR1 SGHRS and CDR2 YFSETQ. V was shortened by 4 bases and J by 4 bases, with 11 bases between the two germline ends. The CDR3 runs to 13 residues. The CDR3 sequence: CASSRGAPTEAFF. The CDR3 nucleotides are TGCGCCAGCAGCCGGGGGGCGCCCACTGAAGCTTTCTTT.

A single count supports this clone. V and J are TRBV5-4 and TRBJ1-2; maybe TRBD1 (5 bases). Trimming stripped 0 bases from V and 4 bases from J, with 10 bases between. Germline V gene sequence: CDR1 SGHNT, CDR2 YYREEE (reference sequence). This CDR3 is 14 amino acids long. The DNA for the CDR3 is TGTGCCAGCAGCTTGGGACAGCTATTCTATGGCTACACCTTC. Its translation is CASSLGQLFYGYTF.

This rearrangement joins TRBV5-1 to TRBJ1-3; D is perhaps TRBD1 (6 bases). Germline V CDR1 and CDR2: SGHRS, YFSETQ. This CDR3 spans 15 amino acids. Trimming removed 4 bases at V and 3 bases at J, with 14 bases between. The CDR3 is CASSVEGGFGNTIYF. CDR3 DNA sequence: TGCGCCAGCAGCGTGGAGGGGGGCTTTGGAAACACCATATATTTT.

The gene calls are TRBV5-1 and TRBJ2-2; TRBD2 might be the D (6 bases). The CDR3 is 14 amino acids. V lost 5 bases and J lost 6, with 14 bases in between. CDR1 and CDR2 from the germline V gene are SGHRS and YFSETQ. The CDR3 DNA is TGCGCCAGCAGTCCCGGGGGAGGTGCCGGGGAGCTGTTTTTT. Its translation: CASSPGGGAGELFF.

The chain uses TRBV11-2 and TRBJ2-3, with TRBD1 identical over 9 bases. The CDR3 consists of 15 residues. Germline CDR1 SGHAT, CDR2 FQNNGV. After removal of 3 bases from V and 5 bases from J, the junction contained 6 bases not matched to a gene. The CDR3 region has the DNA TGTGCCAGCAGCTTTTGGACAGGGGTTTTAGATACGCAGTATTTT. Amino acid sequence: CASSFWTGVLDTQYF.

The chain employs TRBV7-2 and TRBJ2-3; D unclear. CDR3 length: 16 amino acids. Germline-derived CDR1 and CDR2 are SGHTA and FQGNSA. Trimming shortened V by 6 bases and J by 0 bases, and 16 bases separated the two germline ends. CDR3 nucleotides: TGTGCCAGCAGGATGGGCGGCGGAACTAGCACAGATACGCAGTATTTT. The encoded protein is CASRMGGGTSTDTQYF.

CDR3 loop: CASSQGQAHSEKLFF. In DNA form, the CDR3 reads TGTGCCAGCAGCCAGGGACAGGCCCATTCTGAAAAACTGTTTTTT. V is TRBV7-8 and J is TRBJ1-4, with 8 nucleotides matching TRBD1. From germline, CDR1 is SGHVS and CDR2 FQNEAQ. This CDR3 spans 15 amino acids. With 5 bases clipped from V and 7 bases from J, the junction kept 9 bases outside the gene matches.

The rearrangement uses TRBV5-1 and TRBJ2-3; 8 nucleotides line up with TRBD2. The CDR3 totals 13 residues. The junction had 3 bases not matched to a gene; V was cut back by 4 bases and J by 5 bases. The germline gives CDR1 SGHRS, CDR2 YFSETQ. The CDR3 region is CASSKRGGDTQYF. The CDR3 coding sequence is TGCGCCAGCAGCAAACGGGGGGGAGATACGCAGTATTTT.

This rearrangement joins TRBV2 to TRBJ2-7; 8 nucleotides match TRBD2. The germline V gene has CDR1 SNHLY and CDR2 FYNNEI. This CDR3 has 12 residues. The V and J ends lost 7 bases and 3 bases, in that order; junction bases with no gene match: 2. Here the CDR3 DNA reads TGTGCCAGCAACCGGGGGGGCTACGAGCAGTACTTC. As protein: CASNRGGYEQYF.

The V and J genes are TRBV5-1 and TRBJ2-7; 7 bases agree with TRBD2. After removal of 6 bases from V and 0 bases from J, the junction contained 15 bases not matched to a gene. Germline CDR1 SGHRS, CDR2 YFSETQ. This CDR3 is 17 amino acids long. This chain's CDR3 is CASNRHSWTSPSYEQYF. Written as DNA, the CDR3 is TGCGCCAGCAACCGTCATTCGTGGACTAGTCCCTCCTACGAGCAGTACTTC.